A single sample gave rise to the 24 T cell receptor beta chains below, sequenced in a study of CD8 T cells in ankylosing spondylitis. Study-wide points: A motif of 7 or 8 highly homologous TCR beta variants was seen as apparently characteristic of ankylosing spondylitis blood.

These receptors have no identified antigens. MiXCR, applied by TCRdb to the 5' RACE reads, yields one record per CDR3 protein. The data hold roughly 700,000 distinct CDR3 sequences, with under 20% observed a single time. Sequencing input: blood, either unsorted or a sorted T cell fraction (not recorded which). These receptors were taken from a male donor with ankylosing spondylitis.

This clonotype appeared once. This chain joins TRBV20-1 and TRBJ2-1; 7 positions match TRBD1. Germline loops: CDR1 DFQATT, CDR2 SNEGSKA (reference sequence). The CDR3 consists of 16 residues. With V trimmed by 0 bases and J by 1 base, 6 bases remained unmatched. CDR3 sequence (DNA): TGCAGTGCTAGAGATCTGAAGACAGGGTCCTACAATGAGCAGTTCTTC. Translated, it gives CSARDLKTGSYNEQFF.

This clonotype was observed a handful of times. The chain joins TRBV27 to TRBJ1-6; possibly TRBD1 for D (5 bases). This CDR3 has 15 amino acids. Germline assignment: CDR1 MNHEY and CDR2 SMNVEV (reference sequence). Trimming took off 7 bases at V and 0 bases at J, with 10 bases between the two ends. The CDR3 reads CASTQTGSYNSPLHF. The CDR3 DNA reads as TGTGCCAGCACCCAAACAGGCTCCTATAATTCACCCCTCCACTTT.

This clonotype has ten or more counts. The chain employs TRBV29-1 and TRBJ2-1; 14 bases line up with TRBD2. CDR1 SQVTM and CDR2 ANQGSEA come from the germline V gene. The CDR3 extends over 16 amino acids. With V trimmed by 3 bases and J by 5 bases, 6 bases remained unmatched. CDR3 loop: CSVEGTSGSIHNEQFF. CDR3 nucleotides: TGCAGCGTTGAGGGGACTAGCGGGAGTATCCACAATGAGCAGTTCTTC.

There are many counts of this clonotype. The rearrangement joins TRBV7-9 to TRBJ2-5; D gene ambiguous. CDR1 SEHNR and CDR2 FQNEAQ come from the germline V gene (reference sequence). There are 12 residues in the CDR3. V lost 0 bases to trimming and J lost 5 bases, with 4 bases between them. CDR3 DNA: TGTGCCAGCAGCTTAGCTATGGAGACCCAGTACTTC. Translating gives CASSLAMETQYF.

This clonotype appeared a few times. The rearrangement joins TRBV7-6 to TRBJ2-2; D remains unclear. Trimming removed 5 bases at V and 4 bases at J, with 14 bases between. Looked up from germline, CDR1 is SGHVS and CDR2 is FNYEAQ. CDR3 length: 15 amino acids. The DNA for the CDR3 is TGTGCCAGCAGCCTCACGAACGGTGGCACCGGGGAGCTGTTTTTT. Translated, it gives CASSLTNGGTGELFF.

This clonotype was counted a few times. The rearrangement uses TRBV12-3 or TRBV12-4 and TRBJ2-2, with D possibly matching TRBD2 (5 bases). This CDR3 is built from 15 residues. V was clipped by 5 bases and J by 3 bases, with 13 bases between them. DNA of the CDR3: TGTGCCAGCAGTCCCCCGGGCGGGTACACCGGGGAGCTGTTTTTT. Translating gives CASSPPGGYTGELFF.

This clonotype was picked up many times. The V call is TRBV6-2 or TRBV6-3, the J call TRBJ2-5, with a tentative D call TRBD1 (6 bases). CDR3 length: 16 residues. Germline V lookup: CDR1 MNHEY, CDR2 SVGEGT. Trimming took off 5 bases at V and 5 bases at J, with 21 bases between the two ends. CDR3 nucleotides: TGTGCCAGCAGTCTTTCCCGCGGCATAAGGGGGGAGACCCAGTACTTC. Its protein is CASSLSRGIRGETQYF.

In this sample, this clonotype turned up a few times. The chain combines TRBV13 with TRBJ2-3; TRBD2 is a possible D gene (5 bases). The CDR3 has 18 residues. Germline V gene sequence: CDR1 PRHDT, CDR2 FYEKMQ (reference sequence). V lost 5 bases to trimming and J lost 6 bases, with 27 bases between them. CDR3 region: CASSLLSALDVRADTQYF. CDR3 bases: TGTGCCAGCAGCCTACTATCTGCACTAGACGTACGGGCTGATACGCAGTATTTT.

The chain joins TRBV5-1 to TRBJ1-1; no firm D call. V lost 0 bases and J 4 bases, leaving 16 bases between the germline ends. Germline loops: CDR1 SGHRS, CDR2 YFSETQ. The CDR3 is made up of 16 amino acids. The CDR3 protein is CASSLDVGLESTEAFF. The CDR3 bases are TGCGCCAGCAGCTTGGATGTAGGCCTTGAGAGCACTGAAGCTTTCTTT.

The V gene is TRBV7-9, the J gene TRBJ1-1, with unresolved D. The length of the CDR3 is 14 residues. From germline, CDR1 is SEHNR and CDR2 FQNEAQ (reference sequence). Trimming stripped 1 base from V and 3 bases from J, with 9 bases between. DNA for the CDR3: TGTGCCAGCAGCTTAGAACAATCCCACACTGAAGCTTTCTTT. It is translated as CASSLEQSHTEAFF.

There are a few counts of this clonotype. This CDR3 is CSAGGRSQETQYF. The CDR3 DNA follows: TGCAGCGCTGGGGGGCGGTCACAAGAGACCCAGTACTTC. This rearrangement joins TRBV29-1 to TRBJ2-5; D tentatively reads TRBD1 or TRBD2 (6 bases each). The germline V gene encodes CDR1 SQVTM and CDR2 ANQGSEA. The V end lost 7 bases, the J end lost 2 bases, and 14 bases lay between the germline ends. CDR3 size: 13 residues.

This clonotype has a single count. V usage is TRBV18 and J usage is TRBJ1-4; D gene uncertain. Between the trimmed V and J ends, which lost 3 bases and 5 bases, there was a span of 10 bases. This CDR3 is 14 amino acids long. In germline, CDR1 is KGHSH, CDR2 LQKENI. CDR3 nucleotides: TGTGCCAGCTCACCCCCCGCCCCGAATGAAAAACTGTTTTTT. Its protein product is CASSPPAPNEKLFF.

This clonotype has a handful of counts. The J gene is TRBJ1-6, the V gene TRBV7-3; D gene ambiguous. The CDR3 covers 15 residues. V shed 5 bases and J shed 6 bases, with 14 bases lying between them. Germline assignment: CDR1 SGHTA and CDR2 FQGTGA. For the CDR3, the DNA is TGTGCCAGCAGCAAGGAACCAGATCCTAATTCACCCCTCCACTTT. Translation gives CASSKEPDPNSPLHF. The entire variable domain, with the rest obtained from reference TRBV7-3 and TRBJ1-6, is as follows: GAGVSQTPSNKVTEKGKYVELRCDPISGHTALYWYRQSLGQGPEFLIYFQGTGAADDSGLPNDRFFAVRPEGSVSTLKIQRTERGDSAVYLCASSKEPDPNSPLHFGNGTRLTVT.

This clonotype showed up just a few times. The chain combines TRBV12-3 or TRBV12-4 with TRBJ2-7; 7 nucleotides match TRBD1. This CDR3 is built from 15 residues. Trimming took 7 bases from V and 6 from J; bases not matched to a gene: 15. The CDR3 region is CASTPSGLRGSEQYF. CDR3 coding DNA: TGTGCCAGCACCCCTTCCGGGCTCAGGGGGTCCGAGCAGTACTTC.

The chain uses TRBV29-1 and TRBJ2-1; TRBD2 matches 7 bases. Germline assignment: CDR1 SQVTM and CDR2 ANQGSEA. Unmatched junction bases numbered 9, after V lost 3 bases and J lost 1 base. The length of the CDR3 is 16 residues. CDR3 loop: CSVEVFQGGSYNEQFF. In nucleotides, the CDR3 is TGCAGCGTTGAGGTATTTCAGGGAGGGTCCTACAATGAGCAGTTCTTC.

The chain employs TRBV6-1 and TRBJ1-2; 7 bases map to TRBD1. CDR3 length equals 16 residues. V dropped 6 bases and J dropped 7; count of bases not matched to a gene: 17. Germline V CDR1 and CDR2: MNHNS, SASEGT. CDR3: CASSATQQGSMSGYTF. CDR3 DNA: TGTGCCAGCAGCGCAACACAACAGGGGAGTATGTCTGGCTACACCTTC.

This clonotype was found many times. V usage is TRBV18 and J usage is TRBJ2-3; the D is unclear. Germline CDR1 is KGHSH and CDR2 is LQKENI. V lost 3 bases to trimming and J lost 6 bases, with 13 bases between them. The CDR3 totals 14 residues. CDR3 sequence: CASSPGSTTDTQYF. DNA of the CDR3: TGTGCCAGCTCACCGGGGTCCACCACGGATACGCAGTATTTT. Based on the CDR3 plus reference TRBV18 and TRBJ2-3, the full variable domain is NAGVMQNPRHLVRRRGQEARLRCSPMKGHSHVYWYRQLPEEGLKFMVYLQKENIIDESGMPKERFSAEFPKEGPSILRIQQVVRGDSAAYFCASSPGSTTDTQYFGPGTRLTVL.

This clonotype was counted ten times or more. The J gene is TRBJ2-7, the V gene TRBV20-1, with TRBD2 identical over 9 bases. CDR3 length: 16 amino acids. Germline V gives CDR1 DFQATT, CDR2 SNEGSKA (reference sequence). V trimming: 1 base; J trimming: 6 bases; junction bases outside the gene matches: 13. The CDR3 nucleotides are TGCAGTGCTAGAGCGGCTTTAGCGGGAGACGCTGGCGAGCAGTACTTC. Protein: CSARAALAGDAGEQYF.

The chain couples TRBV28 to TRBJ1-4; possibly TRBD1 for D (6 bases). This CDR3 is built from 14 residues. Trimming left V 5 bases short and J 6 bases short, with 13 bases between. Germline V lookup: CDR1 MDHEN, CDR2 SYDVKM. DNA for the CDR3: TGTGCCAGCAGTCCGGACAGTTTTCATGAAAAACTGTTTTTT. As protein: CASSPDSFHEKLFF.

The rearrangement links TRBV11-2 to TRBJ2-7; 11 nucleotides match TRBD2. CDR3 length: 15 amino acids. CDR1 is SGHAT and CDR2 is FQNNGV in the germline V gene. V was clipped by 6 bases and J by 5 bases; unmatched bases: 9. DNA of the CDR3: TGTGCCAGCAGTTTGACTAGCGGGGACCTGAACGAGCAGTACTTC. Protein sequence: CASSLTSGDLNEQYF.

This clonotype was seen only once. This chain uses TRBV28 with TRBJ2-5, with TRBD2 matching 12 bases. From germline, CDR1 is MDHEN and CDR2 SYDVKM. V lost 6 bases to trimming and J lost 5 bases; unmatched junction nucleotides: 7. This CDR3 is built from 15 residues. CDR3: CASSPSGRAWETQYF. CDR3 nucleotide sequence: TGTGCCAGCAGCCCTAGCGGGAGGGCCTGGGAGACCCAGTACTTC. Full variable domain (remainder filled in from reference TRBV28 and TRBJ2-5): DVKVTQSSRYLVKRTGEKVFLECVQDMDHENMFWYRQDPGLGLRLIYFSYDVKMKEKGDIPEGYSVSREKKERFSLILESASTNQTSMYLCASSPSGRAWETQYFGPGTRLLVL.

In this sample, this clonotype turned up a few times. The chain is built from TRBV24-1 and TRBJ2-3; 10 nucleotides match TRBD2. J was trimmed by 5 bases and V by 4 bases; bases with no gene match: 11. Germline values: CDR1 KGHDR, CDR2 SFDVKD. The CDR3 runs 17 residues. CDR3 coding DNA: TGTGCCACCAGTGACCAGCAGGCTAGCGGGAGCCGAGATACGCAGTATTTT. This translates into CATSDQQASGSRDTQYF.

This chain connects TRBV7-9 to TRBJ1-2; possibly TRBD1 for D (6 bases). CDR3 size: 15 residues. Germline CDR1 SEHNR, CDR2 FQNEAQ (reference sequence). Trimming shortened V by 2 bases and J by 4 bases, and 14 bases separated the two germline ends. The CDR3 protein is CASSLSTGLGYGYTF. As DNA, the CDR3 is TGTGCCAGCAGCTTATCAACAGGGCTCGGCTATGGCTACACCTTC. Variable domain in full (rest from reference TRBV7-9 and TRBJ1-2): DTGVSQNPRHKITKRGQNVTFRCDPISEHNRLYWYRQTLGQGPEFLTYFQNEAQLEKSRLLSDRFSAERPKGSFSTLEIQRTEQGDSAMYLCASSLSTGLGYGYTFGSGTRLTVV.

A single count supports this clonotype. The chain recombines TRBV20-1 with TRBJ2-7; D might be TRBD1 (7 bases). The CDR3 loop spans 13 amino acids. Looked up from germline, CDR1 is DFQATT and CDR2 is SNEGSKA (reference sequence). The germline V and J ends were trimmed by 3 bases and 6 bases, with 15 bases remaining between them. For the CDR3, the DNA is TGCAGTGCTAGGGCAGGGGGAGGCGGCGAGCAGTACTTC. Translating it yields CSARAGGGGEQYF.